These T cell receptor beta chains were read from a single sample in a study of T-cell reconstitution after alpha-beta-depleted transplantation in children. TCRdb fed the PCR reads into MiXCR, producing one record per CDR3 protein. The sample records 150,000 to 200,000 distinct CDR3 sequences, 6% to 7% being singletons. The source material was PBMCs from the stem cell graft donor, sampled from the stem cell graft. These receptors came from a human donor who donated a stem cell graft to a child with Wiskott-Aldrich syndrome. Both conserved end residues are trimmed from each CDR3. Some rows mark clone size as missing; the rest say once, few, many or name a class of expanded clone.

V: TRBV15
size: many
CDR3: ATSVGLAGGRQETQY

V: TRBV6-1
size: NA
CDR3: ASSEGRGRNQPQH

V: TRBV30
size: many
CDR3: AEDRQGDYGYT

V: TRBV3-1
size: many
CDR3: ASSQTQQSTDTQY

V: TRBV5-5
size: many
CDR3: ASSLAGSEETQY

V: TRBV2
size: few
CDR3: ASSMAETQY

V: TRBV27
size: many
CDR3: ASSPGGEFYEQY

V: TRBV11-2
size: many
CDR3: ASSLSARDRSYEQY

V: TRBV6-5
size: many
CDR3: AGGQQNSPLH

V: TRBV7-6
size: many
CDR3: ASSLGTLDSNQPQH

V: TRBV6-5
size: NA
CDR3: ASSYGGAAGNTIY

V: TRBV3-1
size: few
CDR3: ASSHPTRGRAETQY

V: TRBV6-5
size: many
CDR3: ASSYFGTSPDTQY

V: TRBV29-1
size: many
CDR3: SVDPSTDTQY

V: TRBV2
size: many
CDR3: ASWGGWGLSLGELF

V: TRBV23-1
size: NA
CDR3: ASSQPGQQVSYNEQF

V: TRBV12-3/TRBV12-4
size: many
CDR3: ASSLDRGRNGYT

V: TRBV7-2
size: many
CDR3: ASSLVSGGAFGELF

V: TRBV4-3
size: many
CDR3: ASSQDLGLGETQY

V: TRBV5-1
size: many
CDR3: AGKDILGTGELF

V: TRBV20-1
size: NA
CDR3: SARDPAKYQETQY

V: TRBV7-2
size: many
CDR3: ASSLRESPQGGYT

V: TRBV15
size: many
CDR3: ATIDTGTASYNEQF

V: TRBV4-1
size: many
CDR3: ASSQDEVAGGWTDTQY

V: TRBV13
size: many
CDR3: ASSPSGGATYEQY

V: TRBV28
size: many
CDR3: ASSFGLAGGTDTQY

V: TRBV5-1
size: many
CDR3: ASSLLTGGTEAF

V: TRBV12-3/TRBV12-4
size: many
CDR3: ASSLSLGNEQF

V: TRBV7-6
size: many
CDR3: ASSLARGLTDTQY

V: TRBV5-1
size: few
CDR3: ASSSVTGGEGGELF

V: TRBV6-2/TRBV6-3
size: NA
CDR3: ASSYSILAGIEQY

V: TRBV12-3/TRBV12-4
size: many
CDR3: ASGSGNTIY

V: TRBV12-3/TRBV12-4
size: many
CDR3: ASSPGFTGELF

V: TRBV20-1
size: many
CDR3: SASRDRENSPLH

V: TRBV6-2/TRBV6-3
size: few
CDR3: ASSSLRLAGRDTDTQY

V: TRBV6-5
size: NA
CDR3: ASSYAGQGVYGYT

V: TRBV24-1
size: many
CDR3: ATSDRTSEDTQY

V: TRBV3-1
size: many
CDR3: ASSHWREVSYNEQF

V: TRBV5-1
size: few
CDR3: ASSPGRNNMNTEAF

V: TRBV25-1
size: many
CDR3: ASSDSLGQGAREQY

V: TRBV27
size: many
CDR3: ASSFSREGYNEQF

V: TRBV20-1
size: many
CDR3: SARDNRAPWETQY

V: TRBV24-1
size: many
CDR3: ATSDFGGSDTQY

V: TRBV25-1
size: few
CDR3: ASSVSGAASYGYT

V: TRBV5-1
size: NA
CDR3: ASRGDISDTQY

V: TRBV6-2/TRBV6-3
size: many
CDR3: ASTNSGRGSDEQF

V: TRBV12-3/TRBV12-4
size: many
CDR3: ASSPTGEKAF

V: TRBV29-1
size: many
CDR3: SVAVWGTGTDTQY

V: TRBV5-5
size: many
CDR3: ASSPGVSTDTQY

V: TRBV18
size: few
CDR3: ASSSGLPHTDTQY

V: TRBV9
size: many
CDR3: ASSASGLNTGELF

V: TRBV5-1
size: many
CDR3: ASSVGRGHTEAF

V: TRBV12-3/TRBV12-4
size: many
CDR3: ASSPDNSPLH